This passage covers 16 T cell receptor beta chains from one sample sequenced in a study of cytomegalovirus exposure and HLA in healthy donors. 13 Jbeta primers and 60 Vbeta primers were used for the PCR. Sequenced by immunoSEQ multiplex PCR; TCRdb stores in-frame clones only, minus some. The sample lists over 200,000 clones, about 80% occurring once. Material for sequencing was PBMCs. The origin of the receptors is a man aged 40-49 years in good health and CMV-seropositive.

This clone came up a few times. The V gene is TRBV14, the J gene TRBJ1-1; D gene ambiguous. This CDR3 spans 13 amino acids. V lost 2 bases to trimming and J lost 1 base, with 5 bases between them. Looked up from germline, CDR1 is SGHDN and CDR2 is FVKESK. Here the CDR3 DNA reads TGTGCCAGCAGCCAAAACAGGAACACTGAAGCTTTCTTT. Translated, it gives CASSQNRNTEAFF.

The chain combines TRBV5-1 with TRBJ1-2, with 7 bases identical to TRBD1. Germline CDR1 reads SGHRS; CDR2 reads YFSETQ. Trimming cost V 4 bases and J 4 bases; bases outside gene matches: 13. The CDR3 spans 16 residues. CDR3 coding DNA: TGCGCCAGCAGCCTAGGACAGGCGCAGTCGTTCTATGGCTACACCTTC. Residues: CASSLGQAQSFYGYTF. Drawing the rest from reference TRBV5-1 and TRBJ1-2, the complete variable domain is KAGVTQTPRYLIKTRGQQVTLSCSPISGHRSVSWYQQTPGQGLQFLFEYFSETQRNKGNFPGRFSGRQFSNSRSEMNVSTLELGDSALYLCASSLGQAQSFYGYTFGSGTRLTVV.

This clone was detected once. Other nucleotide sequences from this sample produce the same CDR3. The chain has TRBV19 and TRBJ1-2; 9 bases agree with TRBD1. Looked up from germline, CDR1 is LNHDA and CDR2 is SQIVND (reference sequence). Trimming at V came to 4 bases and at J to 5 bases, leaving 2 bases not matched to a gene. This CDR3 is built from 13 residues. The CDR3 nucleotides read TGTGCCAGTAGTACCGGGACAGGGTATGGCTACACCTTC. This encodes CASSTGTGYGYTF.

V and J are TRBV7-9 and TRBJ2-5, with 10 bases aligning to TRBD1. The J call may be faulty, since TRBJ2-7 better matches the DNA end. Germline-derived CDR1 and CDR2 are SEHNR and FQNEAQ (reference sequence). The CDR3 length is 15 residues. This CDR3 is CASSLPGQGEYEQYF. The CDR3 nucleotides read TGTGCCAGCAGCTTACCCGGACAGGGGGAGTACGAGCAGTACTTC.

The DNA for the CDR3 is TGTGCCAGCTCACCCAGTACGGGCTCCTACAATGAGCAGTTCTTC. It translates to CASSPSTGSYNEQFF. This chain connects TRBV18 to TRBJ2-1; no clear D gene. V lost 3 bases to trimming and J lost 0 bases, with 9 bases between them. In germline, CDR1 is KGHSH, CDR2 LQKENI. The CDR3 runs 15 residues. Combining the CDR3 with reference TRBV18 and TRBJ2-1 gives the whole variable domain NAGVMQNPRHLVRRRGQEARLRCSPMKGHSHVYWYRQLPEEGLKFMVYLQKENIIDESGMPKERFSAEFPKEGPSILRIQQVVRGDSAAYFCASSPSTGSYNEQFFGPGTRLTVL.

This clone has only a few counts. The chain links TRBV30 to TRBJ1-2; tentatively, D is TRBD1 (6 bases). The V gene lost 2 bases and the J gene lost 1 base, with 14 bases spanning the gap. Germline-derived CDR1 and CDR2 are GTSNPN and SVGIG (reference sequence). This CDR3 has 15 amino acids. CDR3 residues: CAWSFTGQLNYGYTF. Written as DNA, the CDR3 is TGTGCCTGGAGTTTTACAGGGCAACTTAACTATGGCTACACCTTC.

The chain employs TRBV7-9 and TRBJ2-1; TRBD2 matches 13 bases. The germline gives CDR1 SEHNR, CDR2 FQNEAQ (reference sequence). The CDR3 sequence is 19 residues long. V gave up 5 bases and J gave up 0 bases; unmatched junction bases: 10. CDR3 protein: CASSMGLAGKGNSYNEQFF. In DNA, the CDR3 is TGTGCCAGCAGCATGGGACTAGCGGGAAAGGGAAACTCCTACAATGAGCAGTTCTTC.

J is TRBJ1-5 and V is TRBV11-2, with a weak D call TRBD1 (5 bases). This CDR3 region has 15 residues. CDR1 is SGHAT and CDR2 is FQNNGV in the germline V gene. Trimming removed 5 bases from V and 0 bases from J, with 11 bases in between. This chain's CDR3 is CASSEDGHSNQPQHF. The CDR3 coding sequence is TGTGCCAGCAGCGAAGACGGACATAGCAATCAGCCCCAGCATTTT.

This chain uses TRBV19 with TRBJ2-1; D remains unclear. V was shortened by 3 bases and J by 6 bases, with 9 bases between the two germline ends. Germline loops: CDR1 LNHDA, CDR2 SQIVND (reference sequence). The CDR3 covers 13 residues. This chain's CDR3 is CASSMSTLNEQFF. For the CDR3, the DNA is TGTGCCAGTAGTATGAGTACCCTCAATGAGCAGTTCTTC.

V gene TRBV19 combines with J gene TRBJ2-3; D is ambiguous. CDR1 and CDR2 from the germline V gene are LNHDA and SQIVND (reference sequence). The CDR3 covers 13 residues. V lost 4 bases and J 1 base, leaving 6 bases between the germline ends. This CDR3 is CASSKHGTDTQYF. CDR3 sequence (DNA): TGTGCCAGTAGTAAGCATGGCACAGATACGCAGTATTTT.

This rearrangement joins TRBV11-3 to TRBJ2-3, with 7 bases identical to TRBD2. Looked up from germline, CDR1 is SGHNT and CDR2 is YENEEA. The CDR3 loop spans 17 amino acids. V trimming: 0 bases; J trimming: 2 bases; junction bases outside the gene matches: 8. The CDR3 loop is CASSLEPLAEITDTQYF. CDR3 DNA: TGTGCCAGCAGCTTAGAGCCTCTAGCGGAGATCACAGATACGCAGTATTTT.

The V gene is TRBV27, the J gene TRBJ2-7; 9 bases fit TRBD2. Germline CDR1 MNHEY, CDR2 SMNVEV (reference sequence). J gave up 4 bases and V 4 bases, and 8 bases lay outside the gene matches. The CDR3 length is 15 residues. The DNA of the CDR3 is TGTGCCAGCAGTTCTAGCGGGATGGGCATATACGAGCAGTACGTC. This encodes CASSSSGMGIYEQYV.

The chain couples TRBV27 to TRBJ1-5, with D maybe TRBD1 (6 bases). The V gene lost 5 bases and the J gene lost 4 bases, with 12 bases spanning the gap. Germline V gives CDR1 MNHEY, CDR2 SMNVEV (reference sequence). The CDR3 consists of 14 residues. The CDR3 DNA reads as TGTGCCAGCAGTGCTACAGGGTGGAATCAGCCCCAGCATTTT. Protein product: CASSATGWNQPQHF.

This chain connects TRBV25-1 to TRBJ2-5; weak D call: TRBD2 (7 bases). The CDR3 loop spans 17 amino acids. The V end lost 4 bases, the J end lost 3 bases, and 21 bases lay between the germline ends. The germline CDR1 and CDR2 sequences are MGHDK and SYGVNS. CDR3 nucleotide sequence: TGTGCCAGCAGTGGATTCCTTAAGGGGGGAGGGGAAGAGACCCAGTACTTC. Translation: CASSGFLKGGGEETQYF.

This clone was counted a few times. The gene calls are TRBV29-1 and TRBJ1-1; TRBD1 might be the D (6 bases). The CDR3 has 11 residues. CDR1 and CDR2 from the germline V gene are SQVTM and ANQGSEA. V shed 7 bases and J shed 6 bases, with 12 bases lying between them. The CDR3 spells CSADSPAEAFF. CDR3 nucleotides: TGCAGCGCGGACAGCCCCGCTGAAGCTTTCTTT.

The chain is built from TRBV27 and TRBJ2-1; the match to TRBD1 covers 9 bases. The CDR3 has 17 amino acids. Germline loops: CDR1 MNHEY, CDR2 SMNVEV (reference sequence). The ends lost 6 bases at V and 9 bases at J; junction bases unmatched: 18. In nucleotides, the CDR3 is TGTGCCAGCAGCTTAGCCCCGACCGGGACAGGGTTGAGTGAGCAGTTCTTC. Its translation is CASSLAPTGTGLSEQFF.